The 23 T cell receptor beta chains listed next were all sequenced from one sample in a study of shared clonotypes between healthy human individuals. Sequenced by immunoSEQ multiplex PCR; TCRdb stores in-frame clones only, minus some. The sample includes around 1.5 million clones, 95% to 99% of them seen just once. Sequences were obtained from naive CD4+ T cells sorted from blood. Documented subset: CD45RA+ positively selected. The origin of the receptors is a man aged 30-40 years in good health.

This chain connects TRBV7-9 to TRBJ1-5, with 9 bases fitting TRBD1. CDR1 and CDR2 from the germline V gene are SEHNR and FQNEAQ (reference sequence). This CDR3 has 15 residues. Trimming at V came to 5 bases and at J to 6 bases, leaving 8 bases not matched to a gene. The DNA for the CDR3 is TGTGCCAGCAGCGTACAGGGGGCTCTGGGTCAGCCCCAGCATTTT. It codes for CASSVQGALGQPQHF.

This clone was recorded once. The chain is built from TRBV19 and TRBJ2-1; the match to TRBD2 covers 7 bases. The CDR3 has 16 residues. In germline, CDR1 is LNHDA, CDR2 SQIVND (reference sequence). V was clipped by 3 bases and J by 2 bases; unmatched bases: 7. The CDR3 coding sequence is TGTGCCAGTAGTATGAGGGAGGGCCTCACCTACAATGAGCAGTTCTTC. This translates into CASSMREGLTYNEQFF. Looking up the rest from reference TRBV19 and TRBJ2-1 gives the full variable domain: DGGITQSPKYLFRKEGQNVTLSCEQNLNHDAMYWYRQDPGQGLRLIYYSQIVNDFQKGDIAEGYSVSREKKESFPLTVTSAQKNPTAFYLCASSMREGLTYNEQFFGPGTRLTVL.

The chain has TRBV6-5 and TRBJ2-7; D is unresolved. V lost 2 bases and J 3 bases, leaving 14 bases between the germline ends. The CDR3 is made up of 15 amino acids. In germline, CDR1 is MNHEY, CDR2 SVGAGI. The CDR3, as DNA: TGTGCCAGCAGTTACAGTGTGGGCGGAATCTACGAGCAGTACTTC. This gives the protein CASSYSVGGIYEQYF.

The V and J genes are TRBV6-4 and TRBJ2-1, with 13 positions matching TRBD2. Per germline, CDR1 MRHNA and CDR2 SNTAGT. Unmatched junction bases numbered 4, after V lost 0 bases and J lost 8 bases. The CDR3 totals 16 residues. In DNA form, the CDR3 reads TGTGCCAGCAGTGACTCTTGGACTAGCGGGAGTGATGAGCAGTTCTTC. This codes for CASSDSWTSGSDEQFF.

This clone was observed once. The J gene is TRBJ2-1, the V gene TRBV10-3; 13 bases map to TRBD2. Germline V gene lookup returns CDR1 ENHRY and CDR2 SYGVKD. Trimming cost V 5 bases and J 0 bases; bases outside gene matches: 4. The CDR3 is made up of 17 amino acids. As DNA, the CDR3 is TGTGCCATCAGTCGGACTAGCGGGAGTAGCTCCTACAATGAGCAGTTCTTC. Translating gives CAISRTSGSSSYNEQFF.

V usage is TRBV9 and J usage is TRBJ2-2, with 7 nucleotides matching TRBD2. V was pared by 1 base and J by 3 bases, with 6 bases of the junction left unmatched. Germline V lookup: CDR1 SGDLS, CDR2 YYNGEE. CDR3 size: 16 residues. CDR3 amino acids: CASSVPGGRYTGELFF. The CDR3 DNA is TGTGCCAGCAGCGTACCCGGGGGGAGGTACACCGGGGAGCTGTTTTTT. Full variable domain (rest looked up from reference TRBV9 and TRBJ2-2): DSGVTQTPKHLITATGQRVTLRCSPRSGDLSVYWYQQSLDQGLQFLIQYYNGEERAKGNILERFSAQQFPDLHSELNLSSLELGDSALYFCASSVPGGRYTGELFFGEGSRLTVL.

The V and J genes are TRBV1 and TRBJ2-1; no DNA check was done on the table's D call, TRBD2. TRBV1 is tagged as a pseudogene. The CDR3 contains 18 residues. DNA of the CDR3: TGCACCAGCACCCTCCTTAGACTAGCGGGCCCTATTTACAATGAGCAGTTCTTC. Protein sequence: CTSTLLRLAGPIYNEQFF.

This chain links TRBV6-5 with TRBJ1-5; D possibly corresponds to TRBD1 (5 bases). Trimming removed 2 bases from V and 5 bases from J, with 10 bases in between. This CDR3 contains 14 residues. Germline V gene lookup returns CDR1 MNHEY and CDR2 SVGAGI. The chain's CDR3 is CASSYRRGDQPQHF. In DNA form, the CDR3 reads TGTGCCAGCAGTTACAGGCGGGGCGATCAGCCCCAGCATTTT.

The chain combines TRBV7-2 with TRBJ2-3, with D hard to call. Germline V lookup: CDR1 SGHTA, CDR2 FQGNSA. V was shortened by 1 base and J by 4 bases, with 9 bases between the two germline ends. CDR3 length: 14 amino acids. The CDR3 region is CASSLGSAPDTQYF. The CDR3 nucleotides are TGTGCCAGCAGCTTAGGCTCGGCGCCAGATACGCAGTATTTT.

This sequence joins TRBV7-3 and TRBJ2-5; D unclear. V dropped 1 base and J dropped 0 bases, with 6 bases sitting between them. CDR1 is SGHTA and CDR2 is FQGTGA in the germline V gene. This CDR3 has 14 amino acids. The CDR3 protein is CASSLIGYQETQYF. CDR3 nucleotide sequence: TGTGCCAGCAGCTTAATTGGATACCAAGAGACCCAGTACTTC.

In nucleotides, the CDR3 is TGTGCCAGCCCGCGGGAGGGTAGGGATACGCAGTATTTT. Residues: CASPREGRDTQYF. The chain recombines TRBV2 with TRBJ2-3; 9 nucleotides agree with TRBD2. The CDR3 is made up of 13 amino acids. The ends lost 8 bases at V and 6 bases at J; junction bases unmatched: 6. Looked up from germline, CDR1 is SNHLY and CDR2 is FYNNEI.

This clone was seen once. The chain couples TRBV7-2 to TRBJ1-5; 7 bases agree with TRBD1. This CDR3 region has 15 residues. With 3 bases clipped from V and 10 bases from J, the junction kept 12 bases outside the gene matches. Germline CDR1 reads SGHTA; CDR2 reads FQGNSA. The CDR3 reads CASSLRQGPFDPQHF. The CDR3 DNA sequence: TGTGCCAGCAGCTTGCGACAGGGCCCTTTTGATCCCCAGCATTTT.

As to this clone: The identical CDR3 is also encoded by other nucleotide sequences in the sample. The J gene is TRBJ2-1, the V gene TRBV7-2; 8 positions agree with TRBD1. This CDR3 comprises 14 residues. Germline V gene sequence: CDR1 SGHTA, CDR2 FQGNSA. J lost 4 bases, V lost 3 bases, and 2 bases had no gene match. The CDR3 region has the DNA TGTGCCAGCAGCTTCCGGACAGGGTACAATGAGCAGTTCTTC. Its translation is CASSFRTGYNEQFF.

The chain couples TRBV15 to TRBJ2-7; 7 positions agree with TRBD1. Germline loops: CDR1 LNHNV, CDR2 YYDKDF (reference sequence). V shed 4 bases and J 5 bases; nucleotides not matched to a gene: 11. CDR3 length: 15 amino acids. The CDR3 nucleotides are TGTGCCACCAGCAAGTCAAGAGGACAGGTCCACGAGCAGTACTTC. Protein product: CATSKSRGQVHEQYF.

The gene calls are TRBV28 and TRBJ2-3; no firm D call. CDR3 size: 15 residues. In germline, CDR1 is MDHEN, CDR2 SYDVKM. Trimming shortened V by 5 bases and J by 2 bases, and 14 bases separated the two germline ends. CDR3 DNA: TGTGCCAGCAGTCTGTCCGTGAGCGACACAGATACGCAGTATTTT. Protein product: CASSLSVSDTDTQYF.

V is TRBV5-1 and J is TRBJ2-7, with 8 bases aligning to TRBD1. The ends lost 1 base at V and 0 bases at J; junction bases unmatched: 3. CDR3 length equals 15 residues. Germline-derived CDR1 and CDR2 are SGHRS and YFSETQ. CDR3 nucleotides: TGCGCCAGCAGCTTGTTTCAGGGGGCCTCCTACGAGCAGTACTTC. It encodes CASSLFQGASYEQYF.

V and J are TRBV29-1 and TRBJ2-7, with 7 bases that match TRBD1. V lost 7 bases to trimming and J lost 6 bases; unmatched junction nucleotides: 12. The CDR3 has 13 residues. The germline gives CDR1 SQVTM, CDR2 ANQGSEA. CDR3 in amino acids: CSAKKDRSGEQYF. In DNA form, the CDR3 reads TGCAGCGCTAAGAAGGACAGGTCGGGCGAGCAGTACTTC.

J is TRBJ2-1 and V is TRBV15, with D possibly matching TRBD1 (6 bases). The CDR3 loop spans 16 amino acids. V lost 0 bases, J lost 5 bases, and 14 bases lay in between. Germline CDR1 is LNHNV and CDR2 is YYDKDF (reference sequence). CDR3 sequence reads: CATSRDQGRLHNEQFF. The CDR3 nucleotides read TGTGCCACCAGCAGAGATCAGGGGCGCCTGCACAATGAGCAGTTCTTC.

The J gene is TRBJ1-4, the V gene TRBV5-1; 10 nucleotides match TRBD1. Trimming cost V 0 bases and J 8 bases; bases outside gene matches: 4. The length of the CDR3 is 15 residues. The V gene's germline CDR1 is SGHRS and CDR2 YFSETQ. CDR3: CASSLGDRGREKLFF. CDR3 bases: TGCGCCAGCAGCTTGGGGGACAGGGGCCGCGAAAAACTGTTTTTT.

The V gene is TRBV7-2, the J gene TRBJ1-1; weak D call: TRBD1 (5 bases). The CDR3 covers 15 residues. Trimming removed 4 bases from V and 4 bases from J, with 16 bases in between. Germline V lookup: CDR1 SGHTA, CDR2 FQGNSA. This chain's CDR3 is CASSSTPGIGTEAFF. CDR3 bases: TGTGCCAGCAGCTCAACCCCAGGGATAGGCACTGAAGCTTTCTTT.

The gene calls are TRBV6-1 and TRBJ1-2; D ambiguous. There are 14 residues in the CDR3. Trimming removed 3 bases from V and 4 bases from J, with 12 bases in between. Germline values: CDR1 MNHNS, CDR2 SASEGT. DNA for the CDR3: TGTGCCAGCAGTGAGAGGCCGCCGACCTATGGCTACACCTTC. Translation gives CASSERPPTYGYTF.

V is TRBV11-3 and J is TRBJ2-1; perhaps TRBD1 as D (6 bases). V dropped 1 base and J dropped 5 bases, with 12 bases sitting between them. This CDR3 contains 15 residues. Germline assignment: CDR1 SGHNT and CDR2 YENEEA. In nucleotides, the CDR3 is TGTGCCAGCAGCTTAGGTTACAGGGTAAACAATGAGCAGTTCTTC. Translating it yields CASSLGYRVNNEQFF.

The chain is built from TRBV27 and TRBJ2-2, with a weak D call TRBD2 (5 bases). The CDR3 is 15 amino acids. V lost 2 bases and J 5 bases, leaving 12 bases between the germline ends. Looked up from germline, CDR1 is MNHEY and CDR2 is SMNVEV (reference sequence). The DNA for the CDR3 is TGTGCCAGCAGTTTACTGAGGGTAGGGACCGGGGAGCTGTTTTTT. Protein sequence: CASSLLRVGTGELFF.